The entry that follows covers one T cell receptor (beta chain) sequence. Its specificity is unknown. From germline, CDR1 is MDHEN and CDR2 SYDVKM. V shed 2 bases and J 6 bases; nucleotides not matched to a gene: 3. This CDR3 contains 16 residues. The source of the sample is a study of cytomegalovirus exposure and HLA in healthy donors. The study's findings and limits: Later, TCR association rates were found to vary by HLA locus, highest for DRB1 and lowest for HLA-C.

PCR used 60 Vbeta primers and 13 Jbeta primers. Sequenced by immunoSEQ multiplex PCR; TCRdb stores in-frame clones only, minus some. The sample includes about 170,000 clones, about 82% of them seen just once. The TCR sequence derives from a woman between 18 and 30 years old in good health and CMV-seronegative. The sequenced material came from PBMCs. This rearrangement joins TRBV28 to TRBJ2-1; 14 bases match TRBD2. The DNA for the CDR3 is TGTGCCAGCAGTTTAGGCGGACTAGCGGGAGGCAATGAGCAGTTCTTC. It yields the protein CASSLGGLAGGNEQFF. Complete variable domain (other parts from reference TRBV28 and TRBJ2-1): DVKVTQSSRYLVKRTGEKVFLECVQDMDHENMFWYRQDPGLGLRLIYFSYDVKMKEKGDIPEGYSVSREKKERFSLILESASTNQTSMYLCASSLGGLAGGNEQFFGPGTRLTVL.